This TCR beta chain was recovered during a study of beta chain features in type 1 diabetes. This clone occurred a few times. cDNA synthesis used the whole RNA isolate, giving expressed TCRB sequences. Assay used: immunoSEQ multiplex PCR; TCRdb lists only in-frame clones, some missing. The top ten clones hold around 0.1% of a sample with roughly 610,000 clones, 15% to 18% of them seen once. Germline CDR1 is SGHRS and CDR2 is YFSETQ. V lost 3 bases and J 6 bases, leaving 16 bases between the germline ends. CDR3 size: 14 residues. V gene TRBV5-1 combines with J gene TRBJ2-7; a weak D match, TRBD1 (5 bases). This receptor was obtained from a man between 18 and 29 years old in good health. Sample: naive CD4+ T cells from blood. DNA for the CDR3: TGCGCCAGCAGCTACGCGACAGAGACTCGCGAGCAGTACTTC. Translation: CASSYATETREQYF.